Shown below are 17 T cell receptor beta chains from a single sample sequenced in a study of human T cells and chemical hapten exposure. The time point was: pre-sensitization, week 0. Noted treatment: therapeutic diphenylcyclopropenone sensitization with weekly scalp DPC. From the RACE reads, TCRdb called clonotypes with MiXCR, one entry per CDR3 protein. Among tens of thousands of distinct CDR3 sequences listed, roughly 9.7% were seen once. The input for sequencing was whole blood, taken in connection with sensitization to the hapten diphenylcyclopropenone (DPC). The receptors come from a woman between 45 and 65 years old with alopecia areata. Some clones in this sample may be carry-over from other donors' samples.

There are a few counts of this clonotype. This sequence joins TRBV29-1 and TRBJ1-2, with no clear D. The CDR3 consists of 16 residues. V was pared by 1 base and J by 0 bases, with 15 bases between. Germline V gene lookup returns CDR1 SQVTM and CDR2 ANQGSEA. The CDR3 spells CSVEARVAGANYGYTF. The CDR3 region has the DNA TGCAGCGTTGAAGCCCGGGTTGCCGGAGCTAACTATGGCTACACCTTC.

The J gene is TRBJ1-5, the V gene TRBV18, with a weak D call TRBD1 (6 bases). V lost 4 bases and J 5 bases, leaving 12 bases between the germline ends. The CDR3 sequence is 14 residues long. CDR1 is KGHSH, CDR2 LQKENI, per germline. The DNA of the CDR3 is TGTGCCAGCTCACTAGCACAGGGTGATCAGCCCCAGCATTTT. This gives the protein CASSLAQGDQPQHF.

The V and J genes are TRBV28 and TRBJ2-6; 7 bases align to TRBD1. The V gene's germline CDR1 is MDHEN and CDR2 SYDVKM. J lost 2 bases, V lost 5 bases, and 3 bases had no gene match. The CDR3 has 15 residues. CDR3 DNA: TGTGCCAGCAGTCCAGGGACAGCTGGGGCCAACGTCCTGACTTTC. As protein: CASSPGTAGANVLTF.

This clonotype occurred many times. The chain links TRBV6-5 to TRBJ2-5; TRBD2 might be the D (6 bases). In germline, CDR1 is MNHEY, CDR2 SVGAGI. CDR3 length: 14 amino acids. Trimming took 5 bases from V and 4 from J, leaving 14 bases between them. CDR3 loop: CASSKGLPRETQYF. CDR3 DNA: TGTGCCAGCAGTAAGGGACTGCCCCGAGAGACCCAGTACTTC.

This clonotype came up a few times. V is TRBV6-5 and J is TRBJ2-2; D is undetermined. Trimming took 5 bases from V and 4 from J, leaving 8 bases between them. From germline, CDR1 is MNHEY and CDR2 SVGAGI. The CDR3 has 13 residues. The CDR3, as DNA: TGTGCCAGCAGTCCCCTCATCACCGGGGAGCTGTTTTTT. Its protein is CASSPLITGELFF.

V is TRBV24-1 and J is TRBJ2-2; D remains ambiguous. Germline-derived CDR1 and CDR2 are KGHDR and SFDVKD. The CDR3 sequence is 15 residues long. The germline V and J ends were trimmed by 4 bases and 5 bases, with 13 bases remaining between them. The CDR3 loop reads CATSDSSEPTGELFF. As DNA, the CDR3 is TGTGCCACCAGTGACTCCTCCGAGCCTACCGGGGAGCTGTTTTTT.

The rearrangement uses TRBV7-9 and TRBJ1-6; 7 positions match TRBD1. CDR1 is SEHNR, CDR2 FQNEAQ, per germline (reference sequence). The length of the CDR3 is 14 residues. With V trimmed by 5 bases and J by 7 bases, 5 bases remained unmatched. CDR3 amino acids: CASSPRQGNSPLHF. Here the CDR3 DNA reads TGTGCCAGCAGCCCCCGACAGGGAAATTCACCCCTCCACTTT.

In its sample, this clonotype was seen many times. CDR3 residues: CASSLGLAGRYEQYF. For the CDR3, the DNA is TGTGCCAGCTCACTGGGACTAGCGGGACGCTACGAGCAGTACTTC. This chain connects TRBV18 to TRBJ2-7, with 13 bases fitting TRBD2. Germline V gene sequence: CDR1 KGHSH, CDR2 LQKENI. V was pared by 4 bases and J by 3 bases, with 3 bases of the junction left unmatched. The CDR3 sequence is 15 residues long. Using reference TRBV18 and TRBJ2-7 for the parts outside the CDR3, the full variable domain is NAGVMQNPRHLVRRRGQEARLRCSPMKGHSHVYWYRQLPEEGLKFMVYLQKENIIDESGMPKERFSAEFPKEGPSILRIQQVVRGDSAAYFCASSLGLAGRYEQYFGPGTRLTVT.

In its sample, this clonotype was seen many times. This sequence joins TRBV7-3 and TRBJ1-1; the match to TRBD1 covers 11 bases. V gave up 5 bases and J gave up 5 bases; unmatched junction bases: 4. CDR3 length: 14 amino acids. Germline CDR1 and CDR2: SGHTA and FQGTGA. CDR3: CASSPDRGRTEAFF. The CDR3 nucleotides read TGTGCCAGCAGCCCGGACAGGGGGCGAACTGAAGCTTTCTTT. The variable domain in full, with the rest retrieved from reference TRBV7-3 and TRBJ1-1, is GAGVSQTPSNKVTEKGKYVELRCDPISGHTALYWYRQSLGQGPEFLIYFQGTGAADDSGLPNDRFFAVRPEGSVSTLKIQRTERGDSAVYLCASSPDRGRTEAFFGQGTRLTVV.

This clonotype was counted only a few times. The CDR3 region is CASSLWDVETQYF. The CDR3, as DNA: TGTGCCAGCAGCTTATGGGACGTAGAGACCCAGTACTTC. This sequence joins TRBV7-2 and TRBJ2-5; possibly TRBD1 or TRBD2 for D (5 bases each). This CDR3 region has 13 residues. Trimming left V 2 bases short and J 4 bases short, with 8 bases between. From germline, CDR1 is SGHTA and CDR2 FQGNSA.

The chain employs TRBV11-2 and TRBJ2-3; weak D call: TRBD2 (7 bases). Germline V gene data show CDR1 as SGHAT and CDR2 as FQNNGV. V shed 4 bases and J shed 0 bases, with 17 bases lying between them. This CDR3 has 17 residues. The CDR3 sequence: CASSSRGAGASTDTQYF. For the CDR3, the DNA is TGTGCCAGCAGCTCCCGAGGGGCGGGGGCTAGCACAGATACGCAGTATTTT.

This clonotype came up a few times. The rearrangement uses TRBV9 and TRBJ2-7; D is unclear. Germline V gives CDR1 SGDLS, CDR2 YYNGEE. The CDR3 has 14 residues. V was pared by 2 bases and J by 6 bases, with 15 bases between. CDR3 coding DNA: TGTGCCAGCAGCGTGACCGCGCAGGTGTCCGAGCAGTACTTC. Residues: CASSVTAQVSEQYF.

This clonotype was counted ten times or more. The chain links TRBV7-3 to TRBJ2-5, with 8 bases matching TRBD2. CDR3 length: 16 amino acids. The V segment lost 5 bases and the J segment 4 bases; nucleotides outside the gene matches: 12. The V gene's germline CDR1 is SGHTA and CDR2 FQGTGA. The DNA for the CDR3 is TGTGCCAGCAGCCTCCGGGCTAGCGGGCGAGGAGAGACCCAGTACTTC. Its protein product is CASSLRASGRGETQYF.

This clonotype has more than one count but fewer than ten. V usage is TRBV9 and J usage is TRBJ2-2; D is unclear. CDR3 length equals 16 residues. The germline CDR1 and CDR2 sequences are SGDLS and YYNGEE. Trimming removed 4 bases at V and 1 base at J, with 14 bases between. CDR3 sequence (DNA): TGTGCCAGCAGCCCCTCAATCACAGTGAACACCGGGGAGCTGTTTTTT. It codes for CASSPSITVNTGELFF.

The genes are TRBV5-1 and TRBJ2-3; TRBD2 agrees at 8 bases. The CDR3 length is 15 residues. The V segment lost 5 bases and the J segment 6 bases; nucleotides outside the gene matches: 11. Germline CDR1 SGHRS, CDR2 YFSETQ. CDR3 nucleotide sequence: TGCGCCAGCAGTCTCGCGGCGGGGGGAGCCGATACGCAGTATTTT. This encodes CASSLAAGGADTQYF.

This clonotype was recorded at least ten times. This chain links TRBV7-8 with TRBJ2-5; D call uncertain. Germline CDR1 reads SGHVS; CDR2 reads FQNEAQ. The CDR3 extends over 13 amino acids. Trimming removed 4 bases at V and 2 bases at J, with 8 bases between. CDR3 sequence: CASSSGYQETQYF. The CDR3 nucleotides read TGTGCCAGCAGCTCCGGGTATCAAGAGACCCAGTACTTC.

This clonotype occurred a few times. The chain links TRBV12-3 or TRBV12-4 to TRBJ1-1; D remains unclear. V was cut by 2 bases and J by 0 bases, with 7 bases left in between. The CDR3 runs to 14 residues. CDR3 loop: CASSLISLNTEAFF. CDR3 coding DNA: TGTGCCAGCAGTTTAATCAGTCTGAACACTGAAGCTTTCTTT.